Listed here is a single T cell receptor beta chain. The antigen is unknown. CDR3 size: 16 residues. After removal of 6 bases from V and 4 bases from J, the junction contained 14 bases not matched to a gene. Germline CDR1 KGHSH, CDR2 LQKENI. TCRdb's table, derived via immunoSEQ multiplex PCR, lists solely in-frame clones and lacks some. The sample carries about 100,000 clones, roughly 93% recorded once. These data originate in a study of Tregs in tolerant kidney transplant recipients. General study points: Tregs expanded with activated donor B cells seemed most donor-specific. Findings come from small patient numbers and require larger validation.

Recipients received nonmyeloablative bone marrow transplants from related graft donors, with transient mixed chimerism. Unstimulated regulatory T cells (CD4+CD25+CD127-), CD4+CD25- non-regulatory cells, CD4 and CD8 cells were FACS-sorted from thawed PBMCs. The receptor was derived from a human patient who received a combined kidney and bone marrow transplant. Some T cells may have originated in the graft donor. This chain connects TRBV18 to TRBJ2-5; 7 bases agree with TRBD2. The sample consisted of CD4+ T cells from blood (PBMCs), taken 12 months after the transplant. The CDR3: CASSQTSGGLGETQYF. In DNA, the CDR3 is TGTGCCAGCTCCCAGACCTCAGGCGGACTAGGAGAGACCCAGTACTTC.